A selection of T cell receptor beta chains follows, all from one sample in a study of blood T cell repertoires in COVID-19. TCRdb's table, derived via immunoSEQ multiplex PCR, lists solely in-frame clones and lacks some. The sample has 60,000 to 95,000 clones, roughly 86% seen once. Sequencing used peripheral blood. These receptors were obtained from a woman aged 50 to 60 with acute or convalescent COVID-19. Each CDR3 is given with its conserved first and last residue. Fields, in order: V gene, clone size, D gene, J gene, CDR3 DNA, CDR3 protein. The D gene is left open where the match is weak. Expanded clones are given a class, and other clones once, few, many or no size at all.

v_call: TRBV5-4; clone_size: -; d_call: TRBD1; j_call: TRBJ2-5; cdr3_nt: TGTGCCAGCAGCTTGGAGAGGGGGCGAGAGACCCAGTACTTC; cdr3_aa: CASSLERGRETQYF
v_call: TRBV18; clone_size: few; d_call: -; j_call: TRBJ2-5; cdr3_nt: TGTGCCAGCTCACCACCAGATAAAGGGGGGGCGCGGGGACTCCAAGAGACCCAGTACTTC; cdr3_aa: CASSPPDKGGARGLQETQYF
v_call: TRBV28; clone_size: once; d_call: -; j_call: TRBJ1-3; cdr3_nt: TGTGCCAGCAGTTTAGGTGGCCGGTTAGGGGACACCATATATTTT; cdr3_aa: CASSLGGRLGDTIYF
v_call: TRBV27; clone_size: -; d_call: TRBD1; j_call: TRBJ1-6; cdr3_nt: TGTGCCAGCAGGCGGGACAGGGCTCCCTCACCCCTCCACTTT; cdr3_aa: CASRRDRAPSPLHF
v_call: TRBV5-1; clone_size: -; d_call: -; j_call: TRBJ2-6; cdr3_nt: TGCGCCAGCAGCTTGGCACCCACAATCGCCAACGTCCTGACTTTC; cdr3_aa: CASSLAPTIANVLTF
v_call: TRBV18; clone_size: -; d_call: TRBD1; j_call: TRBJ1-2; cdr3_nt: TGTGCCAGCTCAGGGGACAGGGTCTATGGCTACACCTTC; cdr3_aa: CASSGDRVYGYTF
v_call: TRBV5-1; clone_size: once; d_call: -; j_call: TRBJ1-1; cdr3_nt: TGCGCCAGCAGCTTGGGGGGCTCAAGCACTGAAGCTTTCTTT; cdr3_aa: CASSLGGSSTEAFF
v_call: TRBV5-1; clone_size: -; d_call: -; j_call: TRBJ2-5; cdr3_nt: TGCGCCAGCAGCGGAAGCCCGGGGTCTAGTGAGACCCAGTACTTC; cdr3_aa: CASSGSPGSSETQYF
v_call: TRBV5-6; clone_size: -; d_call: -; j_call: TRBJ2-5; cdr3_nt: TGTGCCAGCAGCTGGGGGGAGCCCGGCGCCCAGTACTTC; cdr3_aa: CASSWGEPGAQYF
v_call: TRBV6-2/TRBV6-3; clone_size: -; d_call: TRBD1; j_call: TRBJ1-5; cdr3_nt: TGTGCCAGCAGCGGGACAGGGGGCTTCAATCAGCCCCAGCATTTT; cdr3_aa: CASSGTGGFNQPQHF
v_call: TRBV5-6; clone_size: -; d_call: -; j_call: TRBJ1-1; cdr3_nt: TGTGCCAGCAGCTTAATAGGGACTAACACTGAAGCTTTCTTT; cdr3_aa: CASSLIGTNTEAFF
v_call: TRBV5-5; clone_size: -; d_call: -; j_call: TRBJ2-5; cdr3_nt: TGTGCCAGCAGCTGGGGGCCGGGTGAGGAGACCCAGTACTTC; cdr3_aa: CASSWGPGEETQYF
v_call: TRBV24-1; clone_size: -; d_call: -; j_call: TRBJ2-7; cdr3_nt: TGTGCCACCAGTGATCCCGGGAACCTCTACGAGCAGTACTTC; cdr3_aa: CATSDPGNLYEQYF
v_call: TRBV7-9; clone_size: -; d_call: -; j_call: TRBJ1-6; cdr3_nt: TGTGCCAGTGATACGGACAGATCTAATTCACCCCTCCACTTT; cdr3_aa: CASDTDRSNSPLHF
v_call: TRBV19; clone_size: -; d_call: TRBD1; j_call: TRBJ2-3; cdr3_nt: TGTGCCAGTAGTTCGCACAGGGGGCGAGGCGCAGATACGCAGTATTTT; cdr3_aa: CASSSHRGRGADTQYF
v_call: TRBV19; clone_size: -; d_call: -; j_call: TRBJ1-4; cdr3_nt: TGTGCCAGTAGTATAGATCTGACGAGGATTAATGAAAAACTGTTTTTT; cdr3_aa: CASSIDLTRINEKLFF
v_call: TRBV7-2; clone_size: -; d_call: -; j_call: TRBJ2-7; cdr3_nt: TGTGCCAGCAGCCGGGAAGGGGGCTACGAGCAGTACTTC; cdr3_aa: CASSREGGYEQYF
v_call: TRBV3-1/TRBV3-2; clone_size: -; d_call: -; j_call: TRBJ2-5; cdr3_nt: TGTGCCAGCAGCCAACGCAGGGGCGCAGAGACCCAGTACTTC; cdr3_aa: CASSQRRGAETQYF
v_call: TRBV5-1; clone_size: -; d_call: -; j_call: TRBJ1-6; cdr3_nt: TGCGCCAGCAGCTCCTCGACAGATAGAAATTCACCCCTCCACTTT; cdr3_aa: CASSSSTDRNSPLHF
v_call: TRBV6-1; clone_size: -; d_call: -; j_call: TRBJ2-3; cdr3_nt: TGTGCCAGCAGTGAACGGGGAATATCGGCAGATACGCAGTATTTT; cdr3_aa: CASSERGISADTQYF
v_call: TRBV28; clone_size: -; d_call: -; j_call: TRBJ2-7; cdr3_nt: TGTGCCAGCAGTGCTTGGAGCTCCTACGAGCAGTACTTC; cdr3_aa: CASSAWSSYEQYF
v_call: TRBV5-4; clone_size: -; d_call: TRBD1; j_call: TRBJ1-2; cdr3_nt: TGTGCCAGCAGCAAAGCGGGACAGGGGGAGAACTATGGCTACACCTTC; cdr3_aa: CASSKAGQGENYGYTF
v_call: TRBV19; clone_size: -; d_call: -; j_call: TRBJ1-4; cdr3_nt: TGTGCCAGTAGTATTGTTTGGTTGCTGCCGCCGGGTGAAAAACTGTTTTTT; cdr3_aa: CASSIVWLLPPGEKLFF